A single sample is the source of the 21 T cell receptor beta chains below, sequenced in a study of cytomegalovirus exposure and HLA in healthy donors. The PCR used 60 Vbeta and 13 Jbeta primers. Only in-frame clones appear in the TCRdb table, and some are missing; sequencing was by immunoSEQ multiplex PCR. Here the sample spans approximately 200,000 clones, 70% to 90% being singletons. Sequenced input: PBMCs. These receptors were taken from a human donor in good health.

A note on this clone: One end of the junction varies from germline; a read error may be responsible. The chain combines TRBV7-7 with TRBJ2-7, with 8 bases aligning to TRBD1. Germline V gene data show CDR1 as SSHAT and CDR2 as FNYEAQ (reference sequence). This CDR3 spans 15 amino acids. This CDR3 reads CASSLGQGFSYEQYF. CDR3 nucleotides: TGTGCTAGCAGCTTAGGACAGGGCTTTTCCTACGAGCAGTACTTC.

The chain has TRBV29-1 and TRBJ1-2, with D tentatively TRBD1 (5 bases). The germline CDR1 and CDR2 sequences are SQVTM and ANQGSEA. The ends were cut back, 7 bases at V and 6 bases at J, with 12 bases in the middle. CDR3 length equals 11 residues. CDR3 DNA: TGCAGCGGGGGGGGGATGGATGGCTACACCTTC. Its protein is CSGGGMDGYTF.

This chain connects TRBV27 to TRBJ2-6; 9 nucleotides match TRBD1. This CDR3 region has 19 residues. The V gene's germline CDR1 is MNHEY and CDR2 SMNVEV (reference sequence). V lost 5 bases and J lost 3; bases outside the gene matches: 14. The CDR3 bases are TGTGCCAGCAGTCTAAACCCGGGACAGGGTTATGTTGGGGCCAACGTCCTGACTTTC. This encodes CASSLNPGQGYVGANVLTF.

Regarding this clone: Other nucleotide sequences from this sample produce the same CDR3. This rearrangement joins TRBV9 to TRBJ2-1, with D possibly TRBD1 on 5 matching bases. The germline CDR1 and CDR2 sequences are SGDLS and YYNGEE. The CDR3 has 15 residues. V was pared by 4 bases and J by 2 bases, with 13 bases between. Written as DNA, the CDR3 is TGTGCCAGCAGCCCGCGTCAGGGCACCTACAATGAGCAGTTCTTC. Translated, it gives CASSPRQGTYNEQFF.

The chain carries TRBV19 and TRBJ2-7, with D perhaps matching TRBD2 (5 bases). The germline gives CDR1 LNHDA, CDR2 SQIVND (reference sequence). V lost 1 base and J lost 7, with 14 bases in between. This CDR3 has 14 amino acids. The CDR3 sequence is CASSIGRSPGEQYF. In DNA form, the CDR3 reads TGTGCCAGTAGTATAGGGAGGAGCCCGGGGGAGCAGTACTTC.

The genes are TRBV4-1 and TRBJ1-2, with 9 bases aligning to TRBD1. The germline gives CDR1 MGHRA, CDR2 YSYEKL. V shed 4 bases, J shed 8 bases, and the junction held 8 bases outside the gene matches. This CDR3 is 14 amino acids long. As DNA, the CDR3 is TGCGCCAGCAGCCTACAGGACAGGGGTTACGGCTACACCTTC. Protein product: CASSLQDRGYGYTF.

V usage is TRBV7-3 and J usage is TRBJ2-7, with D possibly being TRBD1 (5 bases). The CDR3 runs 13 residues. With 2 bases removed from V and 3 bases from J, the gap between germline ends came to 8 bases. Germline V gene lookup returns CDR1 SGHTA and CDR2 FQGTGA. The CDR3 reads CASSLSQDYEQYF. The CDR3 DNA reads TGTGCCAGCAGCTTATCACAGGACTACGAGCAGTACTTC.

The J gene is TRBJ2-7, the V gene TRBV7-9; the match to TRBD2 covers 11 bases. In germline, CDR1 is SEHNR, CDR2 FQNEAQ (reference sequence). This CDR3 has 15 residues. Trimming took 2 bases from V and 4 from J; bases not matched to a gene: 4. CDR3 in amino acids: CASSLITSGSYEQYF. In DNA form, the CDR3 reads TGTGCCAGCAGCTTAATTACTAGCGGGAGTTACGAGCAGTACTTC.

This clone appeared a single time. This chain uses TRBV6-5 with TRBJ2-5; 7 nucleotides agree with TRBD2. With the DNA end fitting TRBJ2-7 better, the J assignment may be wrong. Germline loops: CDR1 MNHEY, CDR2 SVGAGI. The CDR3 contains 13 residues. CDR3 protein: CASVASGSYEQYF. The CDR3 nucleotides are TGTGCCAGCGTAGCTAGCGGTTCCTACGAGCAGTACTTC.

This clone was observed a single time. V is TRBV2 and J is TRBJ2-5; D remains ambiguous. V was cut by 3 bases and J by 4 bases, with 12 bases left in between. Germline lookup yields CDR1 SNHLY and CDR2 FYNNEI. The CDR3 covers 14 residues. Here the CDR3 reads CASSDSGYLETQYF. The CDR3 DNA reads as TGTGCCAGCAGTGATTCAGGTTATCTAGAGACCCAGTACTTC.

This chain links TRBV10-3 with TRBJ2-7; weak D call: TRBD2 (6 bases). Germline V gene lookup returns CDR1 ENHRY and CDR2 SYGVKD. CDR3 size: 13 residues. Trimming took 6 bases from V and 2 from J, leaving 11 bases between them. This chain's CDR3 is CAISRDFTYEQYF. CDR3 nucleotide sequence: TGTGCCATCAGCCGGGACTTCACCTACGAGCAGTACTTC.

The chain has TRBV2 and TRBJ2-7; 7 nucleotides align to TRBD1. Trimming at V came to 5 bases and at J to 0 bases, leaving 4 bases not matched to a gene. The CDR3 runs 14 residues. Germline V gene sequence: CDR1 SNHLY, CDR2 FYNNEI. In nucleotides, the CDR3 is TGTGCCAGCAGTCAGGGGACAGACTCCTACGAGCAGTACTTC. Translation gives CASSQGTDSYEQYF.

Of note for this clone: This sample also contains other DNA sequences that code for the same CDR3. Written as DNA, the CDR3 is TGTGCCAGCAGCAAAGAGGAGGGACAGGGGGCCAACGAGCAGTACTTC. Translating gives CASSKEEGQGANEQYF. J is TRBJ2-7 and V is TRBV21-1; the D call TRBD1 from the table was never checked on the DNA. TRBV21-1 is an annotated pseudogene. This CDR3 is built from 16 residues.

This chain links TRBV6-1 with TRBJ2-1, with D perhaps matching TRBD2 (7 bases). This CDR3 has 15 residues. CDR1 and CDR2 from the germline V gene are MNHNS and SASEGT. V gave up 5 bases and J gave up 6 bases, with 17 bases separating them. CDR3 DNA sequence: TGTGCCAGCAGTACAACGGGGGCGGGAGTCAATGAGCAGTTCTTC. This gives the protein CASSTTGAGVNEQFF.

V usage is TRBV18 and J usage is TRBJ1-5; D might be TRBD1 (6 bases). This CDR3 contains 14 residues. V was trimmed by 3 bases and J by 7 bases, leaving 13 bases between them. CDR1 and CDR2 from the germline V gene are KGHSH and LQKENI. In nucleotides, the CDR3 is TGTGCCAGCTCACCTAACCAGGGGAACCAGCCCCAGCATTTT. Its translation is CASSPNQGNQPQHF.

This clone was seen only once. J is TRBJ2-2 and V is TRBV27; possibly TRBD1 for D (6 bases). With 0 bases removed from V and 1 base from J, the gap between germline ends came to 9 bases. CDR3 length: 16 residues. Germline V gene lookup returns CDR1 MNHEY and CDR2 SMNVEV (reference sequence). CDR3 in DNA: TGTGCCAGCAGTTTATCGGGCAGGGGGAACACCGGGGAGCTGTTTTTT. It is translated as CASSLSGRGNTGELFF.

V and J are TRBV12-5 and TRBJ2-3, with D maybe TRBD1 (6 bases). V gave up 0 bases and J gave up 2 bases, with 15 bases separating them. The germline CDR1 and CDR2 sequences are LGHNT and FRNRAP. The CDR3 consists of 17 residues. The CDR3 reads CASGLVSGQMLTDTQYF. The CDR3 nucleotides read TGTGCTAGTGGTTTGGTAAGCGGACAGATGCTCACAGATACGCAGTATTTT.

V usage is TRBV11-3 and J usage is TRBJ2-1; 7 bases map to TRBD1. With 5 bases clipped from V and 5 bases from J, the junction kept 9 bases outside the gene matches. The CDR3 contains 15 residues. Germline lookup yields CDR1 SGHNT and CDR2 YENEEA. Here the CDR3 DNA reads TGTGCCAGCAGCCGATCAATGACAGGGAACAATGAGCAGTTCTTC. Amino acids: CASSRSMTGNNEQFF.

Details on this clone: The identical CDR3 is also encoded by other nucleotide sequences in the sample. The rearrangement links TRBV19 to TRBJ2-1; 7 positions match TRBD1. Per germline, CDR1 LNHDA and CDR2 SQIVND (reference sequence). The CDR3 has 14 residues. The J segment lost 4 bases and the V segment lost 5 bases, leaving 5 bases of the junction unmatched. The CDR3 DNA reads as TGTGCCAGTAGTTTAGGACAGGCATACAATGAGCAGTTCTTC. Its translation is CASSLGQAYNEQFF.

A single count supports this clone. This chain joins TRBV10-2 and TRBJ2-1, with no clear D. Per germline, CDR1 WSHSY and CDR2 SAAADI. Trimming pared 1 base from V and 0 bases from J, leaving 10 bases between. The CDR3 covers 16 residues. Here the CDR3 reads CASSEFIGSSYNEQFF. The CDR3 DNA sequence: TGCGCCAGCAGTGAGTTTATTGGTAGCTCCTACAATGAGCAGTTCTTC.

In DNA form, the CDR3 reads TGCGCCAGCAGCCAAGAAAGAGGGACTCGCTCCTACGAGCAGTACTTC. Protein: CASSQERGTRSYEQYF. The J gene is TRBJ2-5, the V gene TRBV4-1; possibly TRBD2 for D (6 bases). The J call may be in error: the DNA end matches TRBJ2-7 better. This CDR3 region has 16 residues. Germline V gene sequence: CDR1 MGHRA, CDR2 YSYEKL.